Included here is one T cell receptor (beta chain) sequence, with context. The antigen is unknown. This record comes from a study of T cell responses to AZD1222 COVID-19 vaccine. Study results and caveats: Dominant at 160-218 and 743-854, vaccine-associated CD4 TCRs also spanned spike.

Measured with immunoSEQ multiplex PCR; TCRdb has only the in-frame clones, and not every one. The table has some 180,000 clones, roughly 92% seen once; the top ten hold 1.6%. V was cut by 3 bases and J by 8 bases, with 11 bases left in between. This CDR3 is 13 amino acids long. The germline V gene encodes CDR1 KGHSH and CDR2 LQKENI. The chain recombines TRBV18 with TRBJ2-1; no definite D call. Sequencing was performed on peripheral blood, taken on day 0 of AZD1222 vaccination. The TCR sequence derives from an adult in good health. In DNA, the CDR3 is TGTGCCAGCTCACCTGGCACCCCGGATGAGCAGTTCTTC. Its translation is CASSPGTPDEQFF.